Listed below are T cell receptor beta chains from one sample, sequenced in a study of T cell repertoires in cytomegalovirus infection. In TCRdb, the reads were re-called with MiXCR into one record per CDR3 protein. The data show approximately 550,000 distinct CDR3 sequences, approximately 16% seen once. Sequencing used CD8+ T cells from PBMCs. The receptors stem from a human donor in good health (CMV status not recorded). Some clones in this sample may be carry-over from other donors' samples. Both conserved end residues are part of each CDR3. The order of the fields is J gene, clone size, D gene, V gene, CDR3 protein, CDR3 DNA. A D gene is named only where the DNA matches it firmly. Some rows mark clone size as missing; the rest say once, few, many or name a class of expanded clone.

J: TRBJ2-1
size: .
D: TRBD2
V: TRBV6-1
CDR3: CASSTQREGGYYYNEQFF
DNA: TGTGCCAGCAGTACTCAGCGGGAGGGTGGGTACTACTACAATGAGCAGTTCTTC

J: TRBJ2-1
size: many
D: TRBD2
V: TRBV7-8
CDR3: CASSSRLAGVNLHEQFF
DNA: TGTGCCAGCAGCTCGAGACTAGCGGGAGTAAATTTGCATGAGCAGTTCTTC

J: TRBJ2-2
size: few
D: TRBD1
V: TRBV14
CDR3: CASSPLFRTGAYTGELFF
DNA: TGTGCCAGCAGCCCCTTATTCCGGACAGGGGCGTACACCGGGGAGCTGTTTTTT

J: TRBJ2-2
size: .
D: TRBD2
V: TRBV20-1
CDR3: CSAFGTSGSSGELFF
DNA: TGCAGTGCTTTCGGGACTAGCGGGAGTAGCGGGGAGCTGTTTTTT

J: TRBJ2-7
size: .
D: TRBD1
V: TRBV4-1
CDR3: CASSQVQQGGEQYF
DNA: TGCGCCAGCAGCCAAGTGCAACAGGGGGGCGAGCAGTACTTC

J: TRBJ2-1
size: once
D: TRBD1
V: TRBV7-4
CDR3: CASRPNRGNEQFF
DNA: TGTGCCAGCAGGCCCAACAGGGGGAATGAGCAGTTCTTC

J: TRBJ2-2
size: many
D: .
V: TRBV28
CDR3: CASSLPGETDTGELFF
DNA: TGTGCCAGCAGTTTACCCGGGGAAACGGACACCGGGGAGCTGTTTTTT

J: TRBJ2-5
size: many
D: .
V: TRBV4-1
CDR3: CASSQVPVGGGETQYF
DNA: TGCGCCAGCAGCCAAGTCCCGGTAGGAGGCGGAGAGACCCAGTACTTC

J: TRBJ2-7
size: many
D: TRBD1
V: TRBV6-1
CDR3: CASSEWLGTGAYEQYF
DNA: TGTGCCAGCAGTGAATGGCTTGGGACAGGGGCATACGAGCAGTACTTC

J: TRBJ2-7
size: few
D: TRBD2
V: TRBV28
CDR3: CASEEREGGEQYF
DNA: TGTGCCAGCGAGGAGCGGGAGGGCGGTGAGCAGTACTTC

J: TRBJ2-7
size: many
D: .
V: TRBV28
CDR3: CASSPEGWTYEQYF
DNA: TGTGCCAGCAGTCCCGAGGGGTGGACCTACGAGCAGTACTTC

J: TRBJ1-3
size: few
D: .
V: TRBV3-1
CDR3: CASSQEAGIRNTIYF
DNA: TGTGCCAGCAGCCAAGAGGCAGGGATAAGAAACACCATATATTTT

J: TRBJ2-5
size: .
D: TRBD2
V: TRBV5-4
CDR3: CASSGGVQETQYF
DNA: TGTGCCAGCAGCGGGGGGGTTCAAGAGACCCAGTACTTC

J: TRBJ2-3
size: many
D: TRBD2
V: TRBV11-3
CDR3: CASSLAGLAAVTDTQYF
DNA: TGTGCCAGCAGCTTAGCGGGACTAGCGGCAGTCACAGATACGCAGTATTTT

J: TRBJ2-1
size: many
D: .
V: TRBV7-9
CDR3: CATLGQDVNEQFF
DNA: TGTGCTACACTGGGCCAAGATGTTAATGAGCAGTTCTTC

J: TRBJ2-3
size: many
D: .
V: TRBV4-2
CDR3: CASSHPGGRTDTQYF
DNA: TGTGCCAGCAGCCACCCCGGGGGACGCACAGATACGCAGTATTTT